This T cell receptor beta chain was obtained from a study of response to subunit inactivated influenza vaccine. TCRdb used MiXCR to reprocess the RT-PCR reads, holding one entry per CDR3 protein. Of about 500,000 distinct CDR3 sequences in the sample, about 17% were seen once. Germline CDR1 DFQATT, CDR2 SNEGSKA (reference sequence). V lost 0 bases to trimming and J lost 4 bases; unmatched junction nucleotides: 7. The CDR3 extends over 15 amino acids. The receptor comes from a man between 50 and 69 years old who received an inactivated influenza vaccine. This specimen was CD4+ T cells sorted from PBMCs, taken around 25 months after vaccination. The chain employs TRBV20-1 and TRBJ2-5; TRBD2 aligns across 8 bases. CDR3 bases: TGCAGTGCTAGAGATCTTCGGGAGGGCCGAGAGACCCAGTACTTC. Amino acids: CSARDLREGRETQYF.